This T cell receptor beta chain originates from a study of blood T cells in healthy people across ages. In germline, CDR1 is MNHNY, CDR2 SVGAGI (reference sequence). Trimming removed 4 bases at V and 5 bases at J, with 20 bases between. The CDR3 loop spans 17 amino acids. A second PCR, run for roughly 7 to 11 cycles, used a sample-barcoded 5' primer plus a J-beta primer mix. TCRdb re-called the 5' RACE reads with MiXCR, one entry per CDR3 protein. The table lists about 1,800,000 distinct CDR3 sequences, 28% of them singletons, with more than 6% in the top ten. The receptor's source is a woman aged 30 to 39 in good health. The rearrangement uses TRBV6-6 and TRBJ2-2; D unclear. Sequencing was done on a sample of blood. The CDR3 coding sequence is TGTGCCAGCAGTTCAGTTGGTCGTCTAGACTTTACCGGGGAGCTGTTTTTT. Translated, it gives CASSSVGRLDFTGELFF.